The source of this T cell receptor (beta chain) is a study of OX40 agonist ivuxolimab in advanced cancers. Overall study: Intravenous ivuxolimab was administered to patients every 2 weeks at 0.01 to 10 mg/kg. Study findings and constraints: In general, CD8+ T cells held more expanded clones than CD4+ did, on average.

The table came from immunoSEQ multiplex PCR; TCRdb's copy has only in-frame clones and leaves some out. The sample comprises over 10,000 clones, about 75% of which are singletons, and roughly 29% rests with the top ten. Trimming removed 5 bases from V and 4 bases from J, with 20 bases in between. Germline V gives CDR1 SGHVS, CDR2 FQNEAQ. This CDR3 spans 17 amino acids. On this clone itself: Antigen specificity is unknown.

This TCR was recovered from an adult with an advanced solid tumor such as melanoma, head and neck, liver or kidney cancer. The chain carries TRBV7-8 and TRBJ1-4, with D uncertain. Sample: CD4+ or CD8+ T cells sorted from blood, taken in a trial of the OX40 agonist ivuxolimab. The CDR3 region is CASSKTPRVGFNEKLFF. In DNA, the CDR3 is TGTGCCAGCAGCAAAACACCCCGTGTGGGCTTTAATGAAAAACTGTTTTTT.